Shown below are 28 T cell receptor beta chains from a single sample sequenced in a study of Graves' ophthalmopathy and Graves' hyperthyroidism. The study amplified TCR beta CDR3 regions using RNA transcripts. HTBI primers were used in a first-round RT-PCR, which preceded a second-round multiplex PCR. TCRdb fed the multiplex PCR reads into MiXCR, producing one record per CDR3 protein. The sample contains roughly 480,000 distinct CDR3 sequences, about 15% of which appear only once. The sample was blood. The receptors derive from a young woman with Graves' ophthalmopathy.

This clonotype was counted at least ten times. CDR3 coding DNA: TGTGCCAGCAGCCAACATAAGGGGTCTGGCGAGCAGTACTTC. This translates into CASSQHKGSGEQYF. The V gene is TRBV11-1, the J gene TRBJ2-7; maybe TRBD1 (5 bases). Between the trimmed V and J ends, which lost 5 bases and 6 bases, there was a span of 17 bases. Germline V gene lookup returns CDR1 SGHAT and CDR2 FQDESV (reference sequence). The CDR3 totals 14 residues.

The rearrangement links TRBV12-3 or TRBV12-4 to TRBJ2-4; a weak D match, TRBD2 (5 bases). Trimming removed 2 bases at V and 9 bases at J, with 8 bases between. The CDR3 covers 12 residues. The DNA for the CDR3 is TGTGCCAGCAGTTTAAGGGAGAGCATTCAGTACTTC. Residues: CASSLRESIQYF.

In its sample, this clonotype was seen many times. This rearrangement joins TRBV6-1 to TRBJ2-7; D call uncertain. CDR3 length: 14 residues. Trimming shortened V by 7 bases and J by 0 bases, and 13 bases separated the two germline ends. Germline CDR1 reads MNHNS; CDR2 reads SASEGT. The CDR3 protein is CASTGSLDSYEQYF. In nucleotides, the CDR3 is TGTGCCAGCACAGGTTCCCTCGACTCCTACGAGCAGTACTTC.

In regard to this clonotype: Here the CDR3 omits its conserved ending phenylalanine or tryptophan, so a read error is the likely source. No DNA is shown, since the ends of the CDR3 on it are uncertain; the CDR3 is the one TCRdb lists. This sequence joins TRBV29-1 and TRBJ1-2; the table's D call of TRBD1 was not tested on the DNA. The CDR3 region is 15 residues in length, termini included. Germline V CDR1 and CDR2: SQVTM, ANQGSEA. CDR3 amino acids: CSVRQGARSNYGYTY.

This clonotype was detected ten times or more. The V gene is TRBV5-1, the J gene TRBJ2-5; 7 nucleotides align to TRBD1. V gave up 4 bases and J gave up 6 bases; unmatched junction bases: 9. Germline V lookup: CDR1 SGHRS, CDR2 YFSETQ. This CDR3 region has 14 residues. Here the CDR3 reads CASSAHRGSQTQYF. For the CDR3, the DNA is TGCGCCAGCAGCGCACACAGGGGAAGTCAGACCCAGTACTTC.

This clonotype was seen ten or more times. The CDR3 reads CATRVAGGDSGSLFF. For the CDR3, the DNA is TGTGCCACAAGGGTGGCGGGAGGAGACTCAGGGAGCCTGTTTTTT. V is TRBV10-3 and J is TRBJ2-2, with 8 bases that match TRBD2. With V trimmed by 10 bases and J by 14 bases, 21 bases remained unmatched. The germline CDR1 and CDR2 sequences are ENHRY and SYGVKD. The CDR3 contains 15 residues.

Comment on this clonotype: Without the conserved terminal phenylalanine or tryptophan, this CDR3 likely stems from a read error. CDR3 in DNA: TGTGCCAGCAGCCATTGGGACAGAACCGGGGAGCTGTTTGTT. Residues: CASSHWDRTGELFV. J is TRBJ2-2 and V is TRBV3-1; 7 bases match TRBD1. The V and J ends lost 3 bases and 5 bases, in that order; junction bases with no gene match: 3. Per the germline V gene, CDR1 is LGHDT and CDR2 is YNNKEL (reference sequence). CDR3 size: 14 residues.

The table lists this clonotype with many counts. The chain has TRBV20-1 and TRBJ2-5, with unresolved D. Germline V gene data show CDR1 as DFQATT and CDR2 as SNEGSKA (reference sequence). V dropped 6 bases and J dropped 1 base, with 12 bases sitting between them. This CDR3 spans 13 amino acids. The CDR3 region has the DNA TGCAGTGCGGCAAGGACGGCCCAAGAGACCCAGTACTTC. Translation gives CSAARTAQETQYF.

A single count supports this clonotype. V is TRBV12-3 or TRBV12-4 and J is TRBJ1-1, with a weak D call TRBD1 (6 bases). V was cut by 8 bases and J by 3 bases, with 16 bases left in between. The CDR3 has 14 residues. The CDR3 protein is CASSSRGADTEAFF. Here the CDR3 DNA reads TGTGCCAGCTCATCAAGGGGGGCCGACACTGAAGCTTTCTTT.

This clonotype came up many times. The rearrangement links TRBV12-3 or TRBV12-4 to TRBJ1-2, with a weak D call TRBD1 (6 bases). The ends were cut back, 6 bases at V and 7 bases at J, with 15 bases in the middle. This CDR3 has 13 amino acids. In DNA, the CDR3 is TGTGCCAGCAGCCCCCGGGGGGCCAGTGGCTACACCTTC. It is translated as CASSPRGASGYTF.

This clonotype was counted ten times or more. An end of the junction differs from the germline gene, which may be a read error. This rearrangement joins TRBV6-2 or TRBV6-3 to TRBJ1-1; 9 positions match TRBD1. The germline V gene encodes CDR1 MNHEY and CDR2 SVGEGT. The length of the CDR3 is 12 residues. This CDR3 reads CASREQGADAFF. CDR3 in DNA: TGTGCCAGCAGGGAACAGGGGGCTGACGCTTTCTTT.

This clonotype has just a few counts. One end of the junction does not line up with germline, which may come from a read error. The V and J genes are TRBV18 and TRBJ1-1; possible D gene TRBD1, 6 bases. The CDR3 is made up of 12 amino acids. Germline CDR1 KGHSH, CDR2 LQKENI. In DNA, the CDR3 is TGTGCCAGCTCACCACGGGGGGCTGACGCTTTCTTT. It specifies CASSPRGADAFF.

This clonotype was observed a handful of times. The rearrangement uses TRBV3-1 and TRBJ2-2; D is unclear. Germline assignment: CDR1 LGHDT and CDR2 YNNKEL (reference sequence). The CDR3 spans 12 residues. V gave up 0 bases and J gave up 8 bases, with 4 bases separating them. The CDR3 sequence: CASSQEPGELFF. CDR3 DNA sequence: TGTGCCAGCAGCCAAGAGCCGGGGGAGCTGTTTTTT.

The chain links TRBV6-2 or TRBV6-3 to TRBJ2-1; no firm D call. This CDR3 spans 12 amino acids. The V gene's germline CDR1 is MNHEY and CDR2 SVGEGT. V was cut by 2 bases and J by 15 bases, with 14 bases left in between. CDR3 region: CASSYPDRFRFF. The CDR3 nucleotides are TGTGCCAGCAGTTACCCGGACCGGTTCAGGTTCTTC.

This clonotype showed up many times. The CDR3 DNA reads as TGTGCCAGCTCACCACCCCTAAGGGTCGTCGAGCAGTACTTC. Translated, it gives CASSPPLRVVEQYF. J is TRBJ2-7 and V is TRBV18; the D is unclear. Trimming removed 0 bases at V and 6 bases at J, with 12 bases between. This CDR3 spans 14 amino acids. Germline CDR1 reads KGHSH; CDR2 reads LQKENI.

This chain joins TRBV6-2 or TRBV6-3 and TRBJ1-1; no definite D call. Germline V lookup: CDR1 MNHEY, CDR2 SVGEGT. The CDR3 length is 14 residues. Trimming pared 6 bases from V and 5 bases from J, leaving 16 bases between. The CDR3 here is CASSYTESRTEAFF. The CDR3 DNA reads TGTGCCAGCAGCTATACCGAATCAAGAACTGAAGCTTTCTTT.

The CDR3 loop reads CASMGTSGSFTGELFF. Here the CDR3 DNA reads TGCGCCAGCATGGGGACAAGCGGGAGTTTCACCGGGGAGCTGTTTTTT. The genes are TRBV4-1 and TRBJ2-2, with 8 bases matching TRBD2. J was trimmed by 4 bases and V by 7 bases; bases with no gene match: 11. Germline assignment: CDR1 MGHRA and CDR2 YSYEKL. There are 16 residues in the CDR3.

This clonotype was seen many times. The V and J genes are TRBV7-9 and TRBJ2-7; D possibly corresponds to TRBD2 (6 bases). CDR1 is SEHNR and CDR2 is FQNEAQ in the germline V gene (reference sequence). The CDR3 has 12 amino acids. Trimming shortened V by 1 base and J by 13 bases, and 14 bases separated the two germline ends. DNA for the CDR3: TGTGCCAGCAGCTTAGATAGCGGAGGCATTTACTTC. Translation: CASSLDSGGIYF. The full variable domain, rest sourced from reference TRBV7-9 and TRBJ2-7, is DTGVSQNPRHKITKRGQNVTFRCDPISEHNRLYWYRQTLGQGPEFLTYFQNEAQLEKSRLLSDRFSAERPKGSFSTLEIQRTEQGDSAMYLCASSLDSGGIYFGPGTRLTVT.

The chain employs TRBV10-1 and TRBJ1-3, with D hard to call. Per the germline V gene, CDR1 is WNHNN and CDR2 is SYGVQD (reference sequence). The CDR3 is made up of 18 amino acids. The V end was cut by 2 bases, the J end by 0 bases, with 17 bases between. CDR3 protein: CASSEAGVGTSSGNTIYF. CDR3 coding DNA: TGCGCCAGCAGTGAGGCCGGCGTTGGCACCAGCTCTGGAAACACCATATATTTT.

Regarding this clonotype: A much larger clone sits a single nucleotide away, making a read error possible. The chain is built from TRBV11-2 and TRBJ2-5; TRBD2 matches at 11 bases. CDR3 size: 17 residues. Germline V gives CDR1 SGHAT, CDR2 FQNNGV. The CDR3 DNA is TGTGCCGGCAGCCCGAGCCCGCTAGCGGGGGGCCAAGAGACCCAGTACTTC. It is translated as CAGSPSPLAGGQETQYF.

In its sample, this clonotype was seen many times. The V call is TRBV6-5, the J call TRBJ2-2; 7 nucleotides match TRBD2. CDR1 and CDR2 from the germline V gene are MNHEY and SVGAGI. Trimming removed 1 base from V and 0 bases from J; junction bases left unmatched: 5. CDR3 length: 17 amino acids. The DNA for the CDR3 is TGTGCCAGCAGTTACTTGAAACTAGCGCCGAACACCGGGGAGCTGTTTTTT. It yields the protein CASSYLKLAPNTGELFF.

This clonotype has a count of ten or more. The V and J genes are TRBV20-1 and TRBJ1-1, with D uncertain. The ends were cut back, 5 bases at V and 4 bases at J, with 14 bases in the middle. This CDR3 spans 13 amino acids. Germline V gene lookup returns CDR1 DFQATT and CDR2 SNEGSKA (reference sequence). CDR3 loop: CSASGPRGTEAFF. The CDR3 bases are TGCAGTGCTTCCGGGCCTCGGGGCACTGAAGCTTTCTTT.

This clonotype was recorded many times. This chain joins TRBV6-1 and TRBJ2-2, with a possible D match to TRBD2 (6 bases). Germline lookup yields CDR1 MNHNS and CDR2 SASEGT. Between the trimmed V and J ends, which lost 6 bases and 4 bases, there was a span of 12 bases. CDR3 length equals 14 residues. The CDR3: CASSPGLRTGELFF. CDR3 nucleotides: TGTGCCAGCAGCCCGGGACTTCGCACCGGGGAGCTGTTTTTT.

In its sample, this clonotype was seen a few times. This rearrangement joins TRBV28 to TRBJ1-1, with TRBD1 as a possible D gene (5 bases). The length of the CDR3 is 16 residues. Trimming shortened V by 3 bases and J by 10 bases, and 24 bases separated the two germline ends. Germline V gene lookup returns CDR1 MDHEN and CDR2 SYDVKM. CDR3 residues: CASSFLSRGLSGRAFF. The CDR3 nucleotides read TGTGCCAGCAGTTTTTTATCTAGGGGACTTAGCGGGAGAGCTTTCTTT.

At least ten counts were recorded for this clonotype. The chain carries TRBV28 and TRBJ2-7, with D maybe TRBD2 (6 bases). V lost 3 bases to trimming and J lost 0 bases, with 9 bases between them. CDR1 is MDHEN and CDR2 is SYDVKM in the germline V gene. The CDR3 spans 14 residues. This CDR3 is CASSLEGTSYEQYF. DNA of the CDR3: TGTGCCAGCAGTTTGGAGGGCACCTCCTACGAGCAGTACTTC.

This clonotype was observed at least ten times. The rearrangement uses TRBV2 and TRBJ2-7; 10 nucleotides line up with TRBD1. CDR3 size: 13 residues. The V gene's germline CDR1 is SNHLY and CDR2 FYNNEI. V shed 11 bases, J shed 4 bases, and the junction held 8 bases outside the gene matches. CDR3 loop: CAGPGQGPYEQYF. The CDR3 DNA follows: TGTGCCGGACCGGGACAGGGGCCTTACGAGCAGTACTTC. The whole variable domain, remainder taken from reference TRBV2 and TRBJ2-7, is EPEVTQTPSHQVTQMGQEVILRCVPISNHLYFYWYRQILGQKVEFLVSFYNNEISEKSEIFDDQFSVERPDGSNFTLKIRSTKLEDSAMYFCAGPGQGPYEQYFGPGTRLTVT.

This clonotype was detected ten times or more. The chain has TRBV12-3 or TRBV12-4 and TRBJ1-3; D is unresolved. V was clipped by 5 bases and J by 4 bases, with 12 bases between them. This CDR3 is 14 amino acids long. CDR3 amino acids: CASSLLSVGNTIYF. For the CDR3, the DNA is TGTGCCAGCAGTCTCCTAAGTGTCGGAAACACCATATATTTT.

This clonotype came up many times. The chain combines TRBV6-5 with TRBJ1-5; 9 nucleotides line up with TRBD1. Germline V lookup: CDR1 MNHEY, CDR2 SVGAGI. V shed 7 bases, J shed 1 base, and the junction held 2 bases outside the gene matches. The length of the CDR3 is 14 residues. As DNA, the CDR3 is TGTGCCAGCATGGACAGGGGAAGCAATCAGCCCCAGCATTTT. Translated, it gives CASMDRGSNQPQHF.